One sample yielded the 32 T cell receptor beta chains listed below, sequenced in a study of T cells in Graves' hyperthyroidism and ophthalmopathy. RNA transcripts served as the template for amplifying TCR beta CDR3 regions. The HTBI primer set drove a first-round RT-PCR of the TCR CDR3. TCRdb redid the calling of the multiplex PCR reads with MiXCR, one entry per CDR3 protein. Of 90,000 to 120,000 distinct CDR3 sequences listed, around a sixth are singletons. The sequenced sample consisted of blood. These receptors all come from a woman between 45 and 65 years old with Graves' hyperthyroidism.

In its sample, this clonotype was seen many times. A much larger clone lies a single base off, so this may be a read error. The CDR3 DNA follows: TGTGCCGCCTCCGGGACAGTATACAATGAGCAGTTCTTC. Translating it yields CAASGTVYNEQFF. This chain joins TRBV28 and TRBJ2-1, with 7 bases lining up with TRBD1. Unmatched junction bases numbered 8, after V lost 11 bases and J lost 4 bases. There are 13 residues in the CDR3. The germline V gene encodes CDR1 MDHEN and CDR2 SYDVKM.

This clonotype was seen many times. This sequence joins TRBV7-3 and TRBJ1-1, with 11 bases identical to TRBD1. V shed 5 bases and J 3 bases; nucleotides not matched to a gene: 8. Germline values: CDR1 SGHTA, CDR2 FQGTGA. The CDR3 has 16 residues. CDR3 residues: CASSPGTGGDHTEAFF. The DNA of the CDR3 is TGTGCCAGCAGCCCCGGGACAGGGGGTGATCACACTGAAGCTTTCTTT.

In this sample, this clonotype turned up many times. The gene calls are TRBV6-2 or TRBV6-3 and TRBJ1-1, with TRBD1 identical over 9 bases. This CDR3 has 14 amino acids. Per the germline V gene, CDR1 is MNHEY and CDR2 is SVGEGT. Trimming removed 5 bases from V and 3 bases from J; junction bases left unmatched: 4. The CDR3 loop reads CASSLTGGDTEAFF. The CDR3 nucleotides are TGTGCCAGCAGTCTGACAGGGGGAGACACTGAAGCTTTCTTT.

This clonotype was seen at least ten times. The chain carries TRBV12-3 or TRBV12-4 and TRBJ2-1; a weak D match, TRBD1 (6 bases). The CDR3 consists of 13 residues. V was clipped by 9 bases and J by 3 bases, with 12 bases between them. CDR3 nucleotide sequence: TGTGCCAGTCGGACAGCCGACTACAATGAGCAGTTCTTC. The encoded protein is CASRTADYNEQFF.

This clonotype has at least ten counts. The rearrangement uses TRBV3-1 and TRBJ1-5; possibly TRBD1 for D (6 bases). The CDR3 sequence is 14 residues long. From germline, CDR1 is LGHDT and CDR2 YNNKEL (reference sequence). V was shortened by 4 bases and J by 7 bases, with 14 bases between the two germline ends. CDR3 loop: CASSPGGPGQPQHF. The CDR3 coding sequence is TGTGCCAGCAGCCCCGGGGGGCCGGGGCAGCCCCAGCATTTT.

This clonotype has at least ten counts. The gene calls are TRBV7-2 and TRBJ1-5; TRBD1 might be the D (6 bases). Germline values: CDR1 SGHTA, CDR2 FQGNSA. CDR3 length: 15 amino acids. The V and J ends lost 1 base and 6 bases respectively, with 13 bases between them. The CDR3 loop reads CASSLVVGRGQPQHF. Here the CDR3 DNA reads TGTGCCAGCAGCTTAGTGGTCGGCAGGGGTCAGCCCCAGCATTTT.

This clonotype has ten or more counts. The CDR3 sequence is CASSRQGYEQYV. Written as DNA, the CDR3 is TGTGCCAGCAGCAGACAGGGTTACGAGCAGTACGTC. V is TRBV2 and J is TRBJ2-7; 7 nucleotides agree with TRBD1. This CDR3 spans 12 amino acids. Germline CDR1 is SNHLY and CDR2 is FYNNEI. The V segment lost 6 bases and the J segment 4 bases; nucleotides outside the gene matches: 3.

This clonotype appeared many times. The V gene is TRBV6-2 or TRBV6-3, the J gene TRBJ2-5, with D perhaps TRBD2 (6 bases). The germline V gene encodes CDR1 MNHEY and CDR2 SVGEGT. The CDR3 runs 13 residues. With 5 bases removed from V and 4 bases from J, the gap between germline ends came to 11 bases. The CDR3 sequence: CASSRRRGETQYF. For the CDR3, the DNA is TGTGCCAGCAGTCGTCGGAGGGGAGAGACCCAGTACTTC.

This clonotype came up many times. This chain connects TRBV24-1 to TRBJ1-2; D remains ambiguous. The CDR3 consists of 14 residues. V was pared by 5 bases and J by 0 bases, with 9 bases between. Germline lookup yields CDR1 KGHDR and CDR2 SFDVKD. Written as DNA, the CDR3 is TGTGCCACCAGTGGGGCAGGCACTAACTATGGCTACACCTTC. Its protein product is CATSGAGTNYGYTF.

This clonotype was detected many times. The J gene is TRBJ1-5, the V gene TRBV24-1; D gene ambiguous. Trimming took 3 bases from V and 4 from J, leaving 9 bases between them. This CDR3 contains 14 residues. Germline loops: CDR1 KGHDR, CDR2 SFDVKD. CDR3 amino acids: CATSDKSRNQPQHF. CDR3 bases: TGTGCCACCAGTGATAAGTCCCGAAATCAGCCCCAGCATTTT.

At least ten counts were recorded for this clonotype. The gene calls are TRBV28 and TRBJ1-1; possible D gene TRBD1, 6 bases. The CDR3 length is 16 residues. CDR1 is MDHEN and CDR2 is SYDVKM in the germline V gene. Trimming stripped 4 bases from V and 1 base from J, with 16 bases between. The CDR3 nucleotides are TGTGCCAGCAGTTCTTCTCTAAAGGACAGGAACACTGAAGCTTTCTTT. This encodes CASSSSLKDRNTEAFF.

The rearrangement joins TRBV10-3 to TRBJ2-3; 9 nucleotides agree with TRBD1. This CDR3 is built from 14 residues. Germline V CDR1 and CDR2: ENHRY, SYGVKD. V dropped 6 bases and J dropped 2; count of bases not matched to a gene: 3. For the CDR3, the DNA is TGTGCCATCAGGGGGACAGGGAACACAGATACGCAGTATTTT. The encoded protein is CAIRGTGNTDTQYF.

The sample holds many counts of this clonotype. The chain's CDR3 is CASSSGLPNEKLFF. The CDR3 DNA sequence: TGTGCCAGCAGCTCAGGACTGCCAAATGAAAAACTGTTTTTT. V usage is TRBV7-6 and J usage is TRBJ1-4; D remains ambiguous. The germline V gene encodes CDR1 SGHVS and CDR2 FNYEAQ. V lost 4 bases and J lost 5, with 11 bases in between. The CDR3 runs 14 residues. The full variable domain, with the rest looked up from reference TRBV7-6 and TRBJ1-4, is GAGVSQSPRYKVTKRGQDVALRCDPISGHVSLYWYRQALGQGPEFLTYFNYEAQQDKSGLPNDRFSAERPEGSISTLTIQRTEQRDSAMYRCASSSGLPNEKLFFGSGTQLSVL.

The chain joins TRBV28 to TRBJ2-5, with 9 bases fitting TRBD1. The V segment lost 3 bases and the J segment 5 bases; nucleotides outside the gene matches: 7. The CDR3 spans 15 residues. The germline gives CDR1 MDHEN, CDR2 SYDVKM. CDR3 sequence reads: CASSLGTGQRETQYF. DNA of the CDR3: TGTGCCAGCAGTTTGGGGACAGGGCAACGGGAGACCCAGTACTTC.

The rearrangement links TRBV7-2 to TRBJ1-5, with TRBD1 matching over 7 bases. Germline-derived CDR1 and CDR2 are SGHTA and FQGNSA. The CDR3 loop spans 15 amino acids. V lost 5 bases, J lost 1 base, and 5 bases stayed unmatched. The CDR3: CASSAGTESNQPQHF. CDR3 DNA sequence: TGTGCCAGCAGCGCAGGGACAGAAAGCAATCAGCCCCAGCATTTT. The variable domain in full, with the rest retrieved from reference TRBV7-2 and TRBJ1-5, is GAGVSQSPSNKVTEKGKDVELRCDPISGHTALYWYRQSLGQGLEFLIYFQGNSAPDKSGLPSDRFSAERTGGSVSTLTIQRTQQEDSAVYLCASSAGTESNQPQHFGDGTRLSIL.

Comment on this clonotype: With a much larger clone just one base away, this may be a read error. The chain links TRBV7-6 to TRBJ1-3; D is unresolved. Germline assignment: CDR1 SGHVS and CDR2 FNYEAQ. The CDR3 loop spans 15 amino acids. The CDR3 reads CASSLSSGSGNAIYF. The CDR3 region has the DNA TGTGCCAGCAGCTTATCCAGTGGCTCTGGAAACGCCATATATTTT.

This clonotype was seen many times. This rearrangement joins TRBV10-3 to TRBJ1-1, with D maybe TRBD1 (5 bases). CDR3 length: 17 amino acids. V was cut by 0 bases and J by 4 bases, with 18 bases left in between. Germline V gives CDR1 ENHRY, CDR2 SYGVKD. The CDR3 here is CAISESPGTRGTTEAFF. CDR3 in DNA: TGTGCCATCAGTGAGTCGCCAGGGACTAGAGGAACCACTGAAGCTTTCTTT.

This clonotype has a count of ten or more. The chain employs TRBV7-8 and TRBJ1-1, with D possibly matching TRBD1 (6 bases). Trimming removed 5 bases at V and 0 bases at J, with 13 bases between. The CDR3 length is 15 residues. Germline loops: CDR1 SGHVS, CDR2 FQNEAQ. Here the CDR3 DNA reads TGTGCCAGCAGCCTACTCGACAGGTTGAACACTGAAGCTTTCTTT. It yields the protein CASSLLDRLNTEAFF.

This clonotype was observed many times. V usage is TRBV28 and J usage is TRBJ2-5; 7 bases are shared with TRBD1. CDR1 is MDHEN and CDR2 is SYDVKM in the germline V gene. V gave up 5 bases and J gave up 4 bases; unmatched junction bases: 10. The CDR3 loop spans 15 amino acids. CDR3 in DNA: TGTGCCAGCAGTATATTAAAAGGGGGCGGAGAGACCCAGTACTTC. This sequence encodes CASSILKGGGETQYF. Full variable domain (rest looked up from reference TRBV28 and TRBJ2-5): DVKVTQSSRYLVKRTGEKVFLECVQDMDHENMFWYRQDPGLGLRLIYFSYDVKMKEKGDIPEGYSVSREKKERFSLILESASTNQTSMYLCASSILKGGGETQYFGPGTRLLVL.

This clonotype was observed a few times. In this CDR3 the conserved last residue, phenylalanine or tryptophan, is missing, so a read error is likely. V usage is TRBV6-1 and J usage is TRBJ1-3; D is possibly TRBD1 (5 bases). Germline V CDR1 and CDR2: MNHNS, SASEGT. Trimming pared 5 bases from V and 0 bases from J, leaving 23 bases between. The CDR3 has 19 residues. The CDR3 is CASSFGAGTNLNSGNTIYS. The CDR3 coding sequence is TGTGCCAGCAGTTTTGGGGCAGGGACGAATCTAAACTCTGGAAACACCATATATTCT.

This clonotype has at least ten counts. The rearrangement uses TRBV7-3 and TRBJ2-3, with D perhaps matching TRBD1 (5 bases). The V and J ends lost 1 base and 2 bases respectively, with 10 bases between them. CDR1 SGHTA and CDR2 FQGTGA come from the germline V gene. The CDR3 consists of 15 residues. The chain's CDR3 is CASSLRRQPTDTQYF. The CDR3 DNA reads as TGTGCCAGCAGCTTAAGGAGACAGCCCACAGATACGCAGTATTTT.

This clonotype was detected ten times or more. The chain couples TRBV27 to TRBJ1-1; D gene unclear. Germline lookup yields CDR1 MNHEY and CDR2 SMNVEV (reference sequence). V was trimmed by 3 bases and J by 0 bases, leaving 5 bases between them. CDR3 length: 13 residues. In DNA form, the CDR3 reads TGTGCCAGCAGTTTTAATCTGAACACTGAAGCTTTCTTT. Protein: CASSFNLNTEAFF.

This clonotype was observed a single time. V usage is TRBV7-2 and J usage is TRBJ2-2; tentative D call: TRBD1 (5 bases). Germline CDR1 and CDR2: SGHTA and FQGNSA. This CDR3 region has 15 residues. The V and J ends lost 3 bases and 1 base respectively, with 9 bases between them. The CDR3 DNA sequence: TGTGCCAGCAGCTTGATGGGGCTGAACACCGGGGAGCTGTTTTTT. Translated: CASSLMGLNTGELFF.

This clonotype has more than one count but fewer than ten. CDR3 bases: TGTGCCAGCAGTAGGACTGCCCTCTACGAGCAGTACTTC. Translated, it gives CASSRTALYEQYF. V usage is TRBV28 and J usage is TRBJ2-7; a weak D match, TRBD2 (5 bases). Germline loops: CDR1 MDHEN, CDR2 SYDVKM. Trimming took off 5 bases at V and 3 bases at J, with 11 bases between the two ends. The CDR3 consists of 13 residues.

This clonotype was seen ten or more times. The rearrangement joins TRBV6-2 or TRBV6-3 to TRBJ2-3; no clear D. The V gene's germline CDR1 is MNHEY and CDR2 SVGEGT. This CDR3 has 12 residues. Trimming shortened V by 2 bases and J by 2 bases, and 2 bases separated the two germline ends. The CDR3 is CASSYVTDTQYF. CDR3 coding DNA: TGTGCCAGCAGTTACGTCACAGATACGCAGTATTTT.

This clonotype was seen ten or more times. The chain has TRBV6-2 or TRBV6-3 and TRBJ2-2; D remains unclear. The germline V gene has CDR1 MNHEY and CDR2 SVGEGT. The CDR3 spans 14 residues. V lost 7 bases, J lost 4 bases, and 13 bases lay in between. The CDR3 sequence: CASTPPQSTGELFF. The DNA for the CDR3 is TGTGCCAGCACCCCACCCCAAAGCACCGGGGAGCTGTTTTTT.

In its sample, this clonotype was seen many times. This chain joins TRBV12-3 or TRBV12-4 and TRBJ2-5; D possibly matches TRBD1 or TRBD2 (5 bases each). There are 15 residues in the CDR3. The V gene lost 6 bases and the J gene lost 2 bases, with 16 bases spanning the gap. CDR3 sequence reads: CASSHWGRQQETQYF. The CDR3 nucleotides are TGTGCCAGCAGCCATTGGGGACGCCAACAAGAGACCCAGTACTTC.

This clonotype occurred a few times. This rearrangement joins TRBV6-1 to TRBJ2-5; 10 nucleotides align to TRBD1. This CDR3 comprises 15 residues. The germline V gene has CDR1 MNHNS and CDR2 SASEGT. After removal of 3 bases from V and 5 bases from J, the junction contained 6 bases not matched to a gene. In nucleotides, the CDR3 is TGTGCCAGCAGTGATAGGGGACAGGGGCGGGAGACCCAGTACTTC. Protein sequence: CASSDRGQGRETQYF.

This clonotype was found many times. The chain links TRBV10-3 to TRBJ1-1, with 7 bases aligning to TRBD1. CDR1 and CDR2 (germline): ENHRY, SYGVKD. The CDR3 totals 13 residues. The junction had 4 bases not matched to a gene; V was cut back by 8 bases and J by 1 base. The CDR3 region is CAIQGQPNTEAFF. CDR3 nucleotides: TGTGCCATCCAGGGACAGCCGAACACTGAAGCTTTCTTT.

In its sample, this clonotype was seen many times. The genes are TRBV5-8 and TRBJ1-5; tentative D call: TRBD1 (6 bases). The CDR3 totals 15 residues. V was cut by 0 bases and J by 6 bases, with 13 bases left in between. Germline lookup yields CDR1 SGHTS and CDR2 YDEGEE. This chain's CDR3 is CASSLGGRGTQPQHF. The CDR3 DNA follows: TGTGCCAGCAGCTTGGGTGGTAGGGGGACTCAGCCCCAGCATTTT.

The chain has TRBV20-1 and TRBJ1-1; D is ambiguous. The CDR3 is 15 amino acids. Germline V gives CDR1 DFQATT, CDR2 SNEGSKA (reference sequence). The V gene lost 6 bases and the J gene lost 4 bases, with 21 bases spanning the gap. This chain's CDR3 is CSAATLGRLPTEAFF. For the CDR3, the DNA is TGCAGTGCCGCAACACTTGGACGGTTGCCCACTGAAGCTTTCTTT.

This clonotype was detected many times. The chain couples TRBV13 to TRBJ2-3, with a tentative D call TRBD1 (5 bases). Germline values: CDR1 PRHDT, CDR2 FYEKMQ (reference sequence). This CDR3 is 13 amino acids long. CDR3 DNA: TGTGCTTCCGCTGGGGCTAACACAGATACGCAGTATTTT. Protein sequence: CASAGANTDTQYF. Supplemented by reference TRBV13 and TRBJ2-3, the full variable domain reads AAGVIQSPRHLIKEKRETATLKCYPIPRHDTVYWYQQGPGQDPQFLISFYEKMQSDKGSIPDRFSAQQFSDYHSELNMSSLELGDSALYFCASAGANTDTQYFGPGTRLTVL.